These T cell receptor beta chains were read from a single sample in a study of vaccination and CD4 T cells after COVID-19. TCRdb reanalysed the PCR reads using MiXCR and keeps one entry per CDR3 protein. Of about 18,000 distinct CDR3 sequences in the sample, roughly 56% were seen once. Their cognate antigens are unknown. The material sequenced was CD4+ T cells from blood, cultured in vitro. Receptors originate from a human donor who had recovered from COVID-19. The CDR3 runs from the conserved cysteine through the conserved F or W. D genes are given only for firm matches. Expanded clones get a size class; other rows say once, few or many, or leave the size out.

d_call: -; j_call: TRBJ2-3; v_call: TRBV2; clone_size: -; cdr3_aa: CASSRTNRATDTQYF; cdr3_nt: TGTGCCAGCAGTAGGACCAACAGAGCCACAGATACGCAGTATTTT
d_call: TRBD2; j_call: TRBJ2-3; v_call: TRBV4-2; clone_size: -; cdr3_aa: CASSQEGLASTDTQYF; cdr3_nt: TGTGCCAGCAGCCAAGAGGGACTAGCGAGCACAGATACGCAGTATTTT
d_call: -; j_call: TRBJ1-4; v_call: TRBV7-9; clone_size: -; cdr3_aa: CASSLGGTSNEKLFF; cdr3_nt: TGTGCCAGCAGCTTAGGGGGGACGAGTAATGAAAAACTGTTTTTT
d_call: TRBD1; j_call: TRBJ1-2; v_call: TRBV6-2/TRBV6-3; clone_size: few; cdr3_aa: CASSNRGRGKDYGYTF; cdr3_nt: TGTGCCAGCAGTAACAGGGGTAGAGGTAAAGACTATGGCTACACCTTC
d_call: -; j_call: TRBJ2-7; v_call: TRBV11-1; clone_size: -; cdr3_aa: CASSRRDLSYEQYF; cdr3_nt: TGTGCCAGCAGCCGTCGGGATTTGAGCTACGAGCAGTACTTC
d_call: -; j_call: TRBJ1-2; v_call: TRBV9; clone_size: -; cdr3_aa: CASSVIQGRGYTF; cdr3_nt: TGTGCCAGCAGCGTGATTCAGGGTCGAGGCTACACCTTC
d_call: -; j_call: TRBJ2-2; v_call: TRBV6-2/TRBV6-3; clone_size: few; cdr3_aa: CASREGEGAIGELFF; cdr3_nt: TGTGCCAGCAGAGAGGGGGAGGGGGCGATCGGGGAGCTGTTTTTT
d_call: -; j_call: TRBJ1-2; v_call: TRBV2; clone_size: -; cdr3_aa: CASRGDNYGYTF; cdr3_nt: TGTGCCAGCCGGGGGGATAACTATGGCTACACCTTC
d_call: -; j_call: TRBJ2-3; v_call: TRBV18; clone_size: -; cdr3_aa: CASSPGEDTQYF; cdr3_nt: TGTGCCAGCTCACCAGGGGAAGATACGCAGTATTTT
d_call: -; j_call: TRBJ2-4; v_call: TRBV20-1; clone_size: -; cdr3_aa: CSARGGPTADIQYF; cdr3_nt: TGCAGTGCTAGGGGTGGACCAACCGCAGACATTCAGTACTTC
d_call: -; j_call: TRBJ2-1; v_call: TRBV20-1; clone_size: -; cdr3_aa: CSASRASLYNEQFF; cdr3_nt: TGCAGTGCTTCGCGGGCCTCCCTCTACAATGAGCAGTTCTTC
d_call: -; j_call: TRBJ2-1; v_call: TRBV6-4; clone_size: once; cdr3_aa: CASSDQGTTPVDEQFF; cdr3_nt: TGTGCCAGCAGTGACCAGGGGACTACCCCGGTGGATGAGCAGTTCTTC
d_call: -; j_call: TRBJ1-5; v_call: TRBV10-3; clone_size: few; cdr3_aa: CAISDTGRPQHF; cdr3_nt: TGTGCCATCAGTGATACAGGGCGGCCCCAGCATTTT
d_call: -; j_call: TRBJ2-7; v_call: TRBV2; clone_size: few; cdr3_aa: CASSEGSSFFYEQYF; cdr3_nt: TGTGCCAGCAGTGAAGGTAGTAGCTTCTTCTACGAGCAGTACTTC
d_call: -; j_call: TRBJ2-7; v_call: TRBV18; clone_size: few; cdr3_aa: CASSPRGAGYEQYF; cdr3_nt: TGTGCCAGCTCACCACGGGGTGCGGGGTACGAGCAGTACTTC
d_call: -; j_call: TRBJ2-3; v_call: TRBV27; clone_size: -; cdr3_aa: CASRRDRTDTQYF; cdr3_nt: TGTGCCTCCCGCAGGGACCGCACAGATACGCAGTATTTT
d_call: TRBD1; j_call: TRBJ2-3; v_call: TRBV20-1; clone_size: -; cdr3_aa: CSAFGTGFLDTQYF; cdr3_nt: TGCAGTGCCTTTGGGACAGGCTTTTTGGATACGCAGTATTTT
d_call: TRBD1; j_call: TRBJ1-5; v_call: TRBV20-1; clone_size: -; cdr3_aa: CSAPTGGQPQHF; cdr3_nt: TGCAGTGCTCCGACAGGGGGACAGCCCCAGCATTTT
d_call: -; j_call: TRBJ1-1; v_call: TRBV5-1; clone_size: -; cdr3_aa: CASSLVAGENTEAFF; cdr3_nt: TGCGCCAGCAGCTTGGTGGCTGGGGAGAACACTGAAGCTTTCTTT
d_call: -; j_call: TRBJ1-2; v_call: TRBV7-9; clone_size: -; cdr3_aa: CASSLGGAGYGYTF; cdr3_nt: TGTGCCAGCAGCTTAGGGGGGGCTGGCTATGGCTACACCTTC
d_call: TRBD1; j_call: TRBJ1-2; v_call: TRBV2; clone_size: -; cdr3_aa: CASSEWTGVYGYTF; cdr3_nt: TGTGCCAGCAGTGAGTGGACAGGGGTATATGGCTACACCTTC
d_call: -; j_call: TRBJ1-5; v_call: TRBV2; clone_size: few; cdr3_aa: CASKGLYRNQPQHF; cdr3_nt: TGTGCCAGCAAGGGACTTTATCGCAATCAGCCCCAGCATTTT
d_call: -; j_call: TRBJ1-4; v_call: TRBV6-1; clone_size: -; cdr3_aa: CASRPRVNEKLFF; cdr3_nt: TGTGCCAGCAGACCCCGAGTAAATGAAAAACTGTTTTTT
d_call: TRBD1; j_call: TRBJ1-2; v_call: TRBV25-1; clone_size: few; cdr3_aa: CASSQGAPNGYTF; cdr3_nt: TGTGCCAGCAGTCAGGGGGCGCCGAATGGCTACACCTTC
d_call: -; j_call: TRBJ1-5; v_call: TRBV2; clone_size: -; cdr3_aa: CASSGTGPNKGQPQHF; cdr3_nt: TGTGCCAGCAGTGGGACCGGGCCTAACAAGGGTCAGCCCCAGCATTTT
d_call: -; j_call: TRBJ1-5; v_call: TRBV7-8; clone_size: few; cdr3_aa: CASSLVRGQPQHF; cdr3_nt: TGTGCCAGCAGCTTAGTACGAGGTCAGCCCCAGCATTTT
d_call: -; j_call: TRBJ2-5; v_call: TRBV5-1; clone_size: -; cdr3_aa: CASFEGGGQETQYF; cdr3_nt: TGCGCCAGCTTCGAGGGTGGGGGTCAAGAGACCCAGTACTTC
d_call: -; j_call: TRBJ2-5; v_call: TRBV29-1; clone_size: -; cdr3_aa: CSVGEGDTQYF; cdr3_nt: TGCAGCGTTGGGGAGGGGGATACCCAGTACTTC
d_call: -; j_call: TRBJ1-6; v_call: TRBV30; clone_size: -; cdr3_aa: CAWRVDRSSPLHF; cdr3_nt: TGTGCCTGGAGAGTGGACAGAAGCTCACCCCTCCACTTT
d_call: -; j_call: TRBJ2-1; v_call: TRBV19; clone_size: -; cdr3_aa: CASSIGPGSYNEQFF; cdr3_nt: TGTGCCAGTAGTATTGGGCCAGGATCCTACAATGAGCAGTTCTTC
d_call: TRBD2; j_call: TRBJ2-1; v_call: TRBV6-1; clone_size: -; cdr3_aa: CASSALAGGPGEQFF; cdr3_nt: TGTGCCAGCAGTGCACTAGCGGGAGGGCCTGGTGAGCAGTTCTTC
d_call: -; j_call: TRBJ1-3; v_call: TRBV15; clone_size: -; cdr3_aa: CATSRDQSIGNTIYF; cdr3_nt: TGTGCCACCAGCAGAGATCAAAGTATTGGAAACACCATATATTTT
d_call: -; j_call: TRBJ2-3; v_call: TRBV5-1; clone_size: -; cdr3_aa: CASSSPDGSTDTQYF; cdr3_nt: TGCGCCAGCAGCTCACCGGACGGAAGCACAGATACGCAGTATTTT
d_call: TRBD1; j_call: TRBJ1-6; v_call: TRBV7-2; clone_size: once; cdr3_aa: CASSLERTGQGTSPLHF; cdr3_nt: TGTGCCAGCAGCTTAGAACGGACAGGGCAGGGCACTTCACCCCTCCACTTT
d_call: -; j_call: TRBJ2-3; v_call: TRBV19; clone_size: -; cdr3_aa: CASSKVQADTQYF; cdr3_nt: TGTGCCAGTAGTAAGGTTCAAGCAGATACGCAGTATTTT
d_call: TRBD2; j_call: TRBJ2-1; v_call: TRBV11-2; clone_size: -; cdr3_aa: CASSLGTSGGVEQFF; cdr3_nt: TGTGCCAGCAGCCTTGGGACTAGCGGAGGGGTTGAGCAGTTCTTC
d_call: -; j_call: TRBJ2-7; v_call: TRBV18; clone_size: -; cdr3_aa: CASSPLQGGGYEQYF; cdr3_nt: TGTGCCAGCTCACCTTTACAGGGAGGAGGCTACGAGCAGTACTTC
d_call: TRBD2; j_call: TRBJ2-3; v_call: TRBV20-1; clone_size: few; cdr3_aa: CSAKASGLAGNTDTQYF; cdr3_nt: TGCAGTGCTAAAGCTTCCGGACTAGCGGGAAACACAGATACGCAGTATTTT
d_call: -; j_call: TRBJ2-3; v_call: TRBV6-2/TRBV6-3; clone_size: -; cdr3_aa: CASSIFTGGLTDTQYF; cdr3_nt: TGTGCCAGCAGCATTTTTACGGGCGGCTTAACAGATACGCAGTATTTT
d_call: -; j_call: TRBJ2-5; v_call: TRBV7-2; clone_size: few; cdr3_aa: CASSRLLAQETQYF; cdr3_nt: TGTGCCAGCAGCCGGCTATTAGCCCAAGAGACCCAGTACTTC
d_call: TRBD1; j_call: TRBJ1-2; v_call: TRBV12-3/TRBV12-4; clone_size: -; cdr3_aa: CASSLRQGRRGYTF; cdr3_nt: TGTGCCAGCAGTTTAAGACAGGGTCGAAGGGGCTACACCTTC
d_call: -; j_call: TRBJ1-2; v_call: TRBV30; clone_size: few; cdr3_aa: CAWSQGAVYGYTF; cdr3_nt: TGTGCCTGGAGTCAGGGTGCCGTCTATGGCTACACCTTC
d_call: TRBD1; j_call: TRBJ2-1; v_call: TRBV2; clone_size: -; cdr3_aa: CASSEFIAGQGASDYNEQFF; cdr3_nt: TGTGCCAGCAGTGAGTTCATTGCGGGACAGGGGGCTTCGGACTACAATGAGCAGTTCTTC
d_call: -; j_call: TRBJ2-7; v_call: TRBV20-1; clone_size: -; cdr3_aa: CSAPRPVAGSEQYF; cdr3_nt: TGCAGTGCTCCGAGACCCGTGGCAGGTAGCGAGCAGTACTTC
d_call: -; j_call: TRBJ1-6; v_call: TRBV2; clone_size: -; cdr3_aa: CASSYNSPLHF; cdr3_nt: TGTGCCAGCAGCTATAATTCACCCCTCCACTTT
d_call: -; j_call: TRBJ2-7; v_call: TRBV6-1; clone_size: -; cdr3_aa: CASNLGGIPYEQYF; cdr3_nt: TGTGCCAGCAACCTAGGCGGGATACCCTACGAGCAGTACTTC
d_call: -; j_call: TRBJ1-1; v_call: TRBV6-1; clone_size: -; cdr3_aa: CASSAKEDTEAFF; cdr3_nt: TGTGCCAGCAGTGCAAAAGAGGACACTGAAGCTTTCTTT
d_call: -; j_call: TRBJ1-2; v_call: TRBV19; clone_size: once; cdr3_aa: CASSKHSENYGYTF; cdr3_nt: TGTGCCAGTAGTAAGCACAGCGAGAACTATGGCTACACCTTC
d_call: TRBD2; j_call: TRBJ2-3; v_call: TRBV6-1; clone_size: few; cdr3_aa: CASSELLAGGPTDTQYF; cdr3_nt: TGTGCCAGCAGTGAACTTCTAGCGGGGGGGCCAACAGATACGCAGTATTTT
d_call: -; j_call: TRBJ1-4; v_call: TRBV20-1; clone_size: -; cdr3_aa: CSARWTPGGVEKLFF; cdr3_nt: TGCAGTGCTAGGTGGACACCCGGAGGTGTTGAAAAACTGTTTTTT
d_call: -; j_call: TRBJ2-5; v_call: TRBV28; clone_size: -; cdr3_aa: CASSSLTVGKETLYF; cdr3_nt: TGTGCCAGCAGTTCCCTGACCGTGGGGAAAGAGACCCTGTACTTC
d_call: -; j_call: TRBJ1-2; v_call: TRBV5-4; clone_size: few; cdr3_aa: CASSGYAGNYGYTF; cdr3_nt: TGTGCCAGCAGCGGGTATGCCGGAAACTATGGCTACACCTTC
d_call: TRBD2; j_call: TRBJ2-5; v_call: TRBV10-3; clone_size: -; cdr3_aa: CAISEAREESVYF; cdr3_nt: TGTGCCATCAGTGAGGCCCGGGAGGAGAGCGTGTACTTC
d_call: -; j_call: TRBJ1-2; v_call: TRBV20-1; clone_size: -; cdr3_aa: CSARVPGAMKSYGYTF; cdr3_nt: TGCAGTGCTAGAGTCCCGGGGGCTATGAAGTCCTATGGCTACACCTTC
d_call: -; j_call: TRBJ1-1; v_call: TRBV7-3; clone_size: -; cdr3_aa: CASSLYPGNTEAFF; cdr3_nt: TGTGCCAGCAGCTTATACCCGGGGAACACTGAAGCTTTCTTT
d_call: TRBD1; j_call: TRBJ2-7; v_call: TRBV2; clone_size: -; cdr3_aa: CASSGDSSTYEQYF; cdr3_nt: TGTGCCAGCAGCGGGGACAGTAGCACCTACGAGCAGTACTTC
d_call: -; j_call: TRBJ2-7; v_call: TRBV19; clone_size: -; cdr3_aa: CASNPSRESYEQYF; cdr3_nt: TGTGCCAGTAACCCGTCCAGGGAATCCTACGAGCAGTACTTC